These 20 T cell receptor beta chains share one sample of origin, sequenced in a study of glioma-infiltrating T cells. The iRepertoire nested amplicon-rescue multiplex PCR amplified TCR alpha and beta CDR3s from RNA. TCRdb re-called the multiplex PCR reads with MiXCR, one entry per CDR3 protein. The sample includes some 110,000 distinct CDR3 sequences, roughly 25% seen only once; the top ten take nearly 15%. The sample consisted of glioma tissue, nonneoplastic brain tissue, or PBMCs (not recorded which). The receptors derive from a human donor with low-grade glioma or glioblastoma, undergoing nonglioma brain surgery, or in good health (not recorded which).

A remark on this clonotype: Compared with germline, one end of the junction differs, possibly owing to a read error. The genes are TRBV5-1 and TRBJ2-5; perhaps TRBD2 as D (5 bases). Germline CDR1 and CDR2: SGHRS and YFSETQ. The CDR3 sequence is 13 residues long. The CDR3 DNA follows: TGCGCCAGCAGCTCCGGGAACCAAGACACCCAGTACTTC. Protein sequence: CASSSGNQDTQYF.

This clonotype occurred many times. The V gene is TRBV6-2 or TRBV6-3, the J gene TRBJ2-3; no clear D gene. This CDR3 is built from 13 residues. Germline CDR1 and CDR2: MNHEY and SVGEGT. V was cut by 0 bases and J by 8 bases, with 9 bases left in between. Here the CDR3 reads CASSYSELGTQYF. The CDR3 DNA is TGTGCCAGCAGTTACTCGGAGCTGGGTACGCAGTATTTT.

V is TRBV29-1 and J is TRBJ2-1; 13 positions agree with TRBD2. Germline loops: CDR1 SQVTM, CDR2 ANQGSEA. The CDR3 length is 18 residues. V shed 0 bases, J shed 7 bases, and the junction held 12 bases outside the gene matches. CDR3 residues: CSVEDYPWTSGSPNEQFF. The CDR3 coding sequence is TGCAGCGTTGAAGATTACCCTTGGACTAGCGGGAGTCCGAATGAGCAGTTCTTC.

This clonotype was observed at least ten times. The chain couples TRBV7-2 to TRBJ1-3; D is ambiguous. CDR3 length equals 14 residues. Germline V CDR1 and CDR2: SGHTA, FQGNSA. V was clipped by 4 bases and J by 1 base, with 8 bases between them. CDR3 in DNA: TGTGCCAGCAGCTCCCTAAATTCTGGAAACACCATATATTTT. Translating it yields CASSSLNSGNTIYF.

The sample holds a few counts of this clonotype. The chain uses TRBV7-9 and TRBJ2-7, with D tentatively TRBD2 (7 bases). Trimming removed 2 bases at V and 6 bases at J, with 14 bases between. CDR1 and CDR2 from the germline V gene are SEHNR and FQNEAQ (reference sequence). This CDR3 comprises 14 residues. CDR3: CASSLSGGTGEQYF. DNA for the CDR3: TGTGCCAGCAGCTTATCGGGGGGCACGGGCGAGCAGTACTTC.

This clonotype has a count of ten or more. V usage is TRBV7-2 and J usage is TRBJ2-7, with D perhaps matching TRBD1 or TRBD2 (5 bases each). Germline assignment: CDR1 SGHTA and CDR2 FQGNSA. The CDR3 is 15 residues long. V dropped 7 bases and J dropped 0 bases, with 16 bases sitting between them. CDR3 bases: TGTGCCAGCAACTCCAGGGACGGGGTCTCCTACGAGCAGTACTTC. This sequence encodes CASNSRDGVSYEQYF.

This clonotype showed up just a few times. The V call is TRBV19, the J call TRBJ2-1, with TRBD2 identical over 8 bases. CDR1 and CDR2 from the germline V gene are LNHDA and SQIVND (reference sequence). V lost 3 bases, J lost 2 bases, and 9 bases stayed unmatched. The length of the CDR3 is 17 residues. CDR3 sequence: CASSIPGLAGPYNEQFF. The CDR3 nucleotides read TGTGCCAGTAGTATTCCCGGGCTAGCGGGTCCCTACAATGAGCAGTTCTTC.

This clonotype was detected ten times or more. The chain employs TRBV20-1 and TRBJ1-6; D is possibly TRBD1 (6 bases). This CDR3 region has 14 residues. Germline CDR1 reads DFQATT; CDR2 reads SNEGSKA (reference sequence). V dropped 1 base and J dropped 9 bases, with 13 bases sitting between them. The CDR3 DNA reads TGCAGTGCTAGAGTGAGGACAGTCGGTTCACCCCTCCACTTT. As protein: CSARVRTVGSPLHF.

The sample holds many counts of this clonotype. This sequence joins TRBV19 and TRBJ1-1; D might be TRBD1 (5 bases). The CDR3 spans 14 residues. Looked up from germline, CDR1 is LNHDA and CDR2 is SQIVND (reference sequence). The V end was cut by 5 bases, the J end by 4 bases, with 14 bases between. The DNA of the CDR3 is TGTGCCAGTAGTGCACACGGGGGTATCACTGAAGCTTTCTTT. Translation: CASSAHGGITEAFF. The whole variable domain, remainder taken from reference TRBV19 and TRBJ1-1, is DGGITQSPKYLFRKEGQNVTLSCEQNLNHDAMYWYRQDPGQGLRLIYYSQIVNDFQKGDIAEGYSVSREKKESFPLTVTSAQKNPTAFYLCASSAHGGITEAFFGQGTRLTVV.

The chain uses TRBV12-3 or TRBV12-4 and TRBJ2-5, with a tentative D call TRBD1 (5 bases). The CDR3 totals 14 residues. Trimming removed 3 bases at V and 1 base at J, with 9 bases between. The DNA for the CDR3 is TGTGCCAGCAGTTTTGGGGCAGGCCAAGAGACCCAGTACTTC. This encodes CASSFGAGQETQYF.

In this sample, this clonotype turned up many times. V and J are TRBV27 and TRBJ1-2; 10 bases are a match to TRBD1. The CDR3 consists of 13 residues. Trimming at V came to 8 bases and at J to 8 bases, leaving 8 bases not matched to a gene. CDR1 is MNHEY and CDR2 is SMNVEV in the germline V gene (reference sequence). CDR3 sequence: CASGSDRGQGYTF. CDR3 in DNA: TGTGCCAGCGGGAGTGACAGGGGGCAAGGCTACACCTTC.

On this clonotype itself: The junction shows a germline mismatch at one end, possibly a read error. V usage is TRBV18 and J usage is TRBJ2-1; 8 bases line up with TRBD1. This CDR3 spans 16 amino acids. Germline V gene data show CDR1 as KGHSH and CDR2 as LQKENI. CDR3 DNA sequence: TGTGCCAGCTCATCACCTAACGGGACAGGCTACAATGAGCAGTTCTTC. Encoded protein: CASSSPNGTGYNEQFF.

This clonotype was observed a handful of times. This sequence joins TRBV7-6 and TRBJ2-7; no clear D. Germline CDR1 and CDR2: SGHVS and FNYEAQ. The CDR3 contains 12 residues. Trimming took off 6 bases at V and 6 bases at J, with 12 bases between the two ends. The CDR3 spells CASSDQSGEQYF. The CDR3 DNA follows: TGTGCCAGCAGTGATCAGTCAGGCGAGCAGTACTTC.

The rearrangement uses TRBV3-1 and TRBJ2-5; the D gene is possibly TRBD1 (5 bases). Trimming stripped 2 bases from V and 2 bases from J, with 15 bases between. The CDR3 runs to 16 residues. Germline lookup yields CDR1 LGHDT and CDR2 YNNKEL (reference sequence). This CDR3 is CASSQSRVSPQETQYF. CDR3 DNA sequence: TGTGCCAGCAGCCAAAGCAGGGTATCCCCTCAAGAGACCCAGTACTTC.

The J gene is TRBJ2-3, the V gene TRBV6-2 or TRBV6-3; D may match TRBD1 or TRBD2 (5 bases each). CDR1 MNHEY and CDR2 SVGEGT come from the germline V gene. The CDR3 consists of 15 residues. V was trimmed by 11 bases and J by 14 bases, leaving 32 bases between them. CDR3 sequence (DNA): TGTGCCCGCCCCGTGTTCCGGGGCGGCTTCGCTCCGCCGTATTTT. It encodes CARPVFRGGFAPPYF.

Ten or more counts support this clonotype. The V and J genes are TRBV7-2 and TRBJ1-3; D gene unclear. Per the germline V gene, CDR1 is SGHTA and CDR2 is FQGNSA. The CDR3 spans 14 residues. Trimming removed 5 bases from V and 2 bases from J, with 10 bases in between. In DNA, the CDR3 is TGTGCCAGCAGCCTCAGAAGCGCTGGAAACACCATATATTTT. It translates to CASSLRSAGNTIYF.

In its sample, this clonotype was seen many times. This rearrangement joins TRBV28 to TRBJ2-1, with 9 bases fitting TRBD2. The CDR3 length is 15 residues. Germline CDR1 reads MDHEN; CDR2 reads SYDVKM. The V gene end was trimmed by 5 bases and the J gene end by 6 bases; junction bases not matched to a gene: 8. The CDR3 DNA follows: TGTGCCAGCAGTCCCGGGCTAGCGGGATCCAATGAGCAGTTCTTC. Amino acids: CASSPGLAGSNEQFF.

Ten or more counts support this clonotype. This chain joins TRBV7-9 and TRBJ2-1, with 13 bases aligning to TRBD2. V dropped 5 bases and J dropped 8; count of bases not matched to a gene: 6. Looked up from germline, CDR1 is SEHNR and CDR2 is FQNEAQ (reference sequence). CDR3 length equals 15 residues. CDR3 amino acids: CASSLTSGRADEQFF. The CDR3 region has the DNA TGTGCCAGCAGCCTAACTAGCGGGAGGGCGGATGAGCAGTTCTTC.

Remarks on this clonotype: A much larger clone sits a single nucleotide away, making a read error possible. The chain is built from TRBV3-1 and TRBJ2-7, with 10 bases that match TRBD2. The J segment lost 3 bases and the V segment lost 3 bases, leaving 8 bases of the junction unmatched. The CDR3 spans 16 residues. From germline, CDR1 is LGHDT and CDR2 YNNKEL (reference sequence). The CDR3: CASSQKKTSGFYEQYF. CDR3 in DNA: TGTGCCAGCAGCCAGAAGAAGACTAGCGGGTTCTACGAGCAGTACTTC.

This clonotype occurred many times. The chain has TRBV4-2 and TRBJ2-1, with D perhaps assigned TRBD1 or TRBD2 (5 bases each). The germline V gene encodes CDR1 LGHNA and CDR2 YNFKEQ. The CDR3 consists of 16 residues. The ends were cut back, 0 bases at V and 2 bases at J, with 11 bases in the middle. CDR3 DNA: TGTGCCAGCAGCCAAGATTGGGACCGAGCCTACAATGAGCAGTTCTTC. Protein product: CASSQDWDRAYNEQFF.